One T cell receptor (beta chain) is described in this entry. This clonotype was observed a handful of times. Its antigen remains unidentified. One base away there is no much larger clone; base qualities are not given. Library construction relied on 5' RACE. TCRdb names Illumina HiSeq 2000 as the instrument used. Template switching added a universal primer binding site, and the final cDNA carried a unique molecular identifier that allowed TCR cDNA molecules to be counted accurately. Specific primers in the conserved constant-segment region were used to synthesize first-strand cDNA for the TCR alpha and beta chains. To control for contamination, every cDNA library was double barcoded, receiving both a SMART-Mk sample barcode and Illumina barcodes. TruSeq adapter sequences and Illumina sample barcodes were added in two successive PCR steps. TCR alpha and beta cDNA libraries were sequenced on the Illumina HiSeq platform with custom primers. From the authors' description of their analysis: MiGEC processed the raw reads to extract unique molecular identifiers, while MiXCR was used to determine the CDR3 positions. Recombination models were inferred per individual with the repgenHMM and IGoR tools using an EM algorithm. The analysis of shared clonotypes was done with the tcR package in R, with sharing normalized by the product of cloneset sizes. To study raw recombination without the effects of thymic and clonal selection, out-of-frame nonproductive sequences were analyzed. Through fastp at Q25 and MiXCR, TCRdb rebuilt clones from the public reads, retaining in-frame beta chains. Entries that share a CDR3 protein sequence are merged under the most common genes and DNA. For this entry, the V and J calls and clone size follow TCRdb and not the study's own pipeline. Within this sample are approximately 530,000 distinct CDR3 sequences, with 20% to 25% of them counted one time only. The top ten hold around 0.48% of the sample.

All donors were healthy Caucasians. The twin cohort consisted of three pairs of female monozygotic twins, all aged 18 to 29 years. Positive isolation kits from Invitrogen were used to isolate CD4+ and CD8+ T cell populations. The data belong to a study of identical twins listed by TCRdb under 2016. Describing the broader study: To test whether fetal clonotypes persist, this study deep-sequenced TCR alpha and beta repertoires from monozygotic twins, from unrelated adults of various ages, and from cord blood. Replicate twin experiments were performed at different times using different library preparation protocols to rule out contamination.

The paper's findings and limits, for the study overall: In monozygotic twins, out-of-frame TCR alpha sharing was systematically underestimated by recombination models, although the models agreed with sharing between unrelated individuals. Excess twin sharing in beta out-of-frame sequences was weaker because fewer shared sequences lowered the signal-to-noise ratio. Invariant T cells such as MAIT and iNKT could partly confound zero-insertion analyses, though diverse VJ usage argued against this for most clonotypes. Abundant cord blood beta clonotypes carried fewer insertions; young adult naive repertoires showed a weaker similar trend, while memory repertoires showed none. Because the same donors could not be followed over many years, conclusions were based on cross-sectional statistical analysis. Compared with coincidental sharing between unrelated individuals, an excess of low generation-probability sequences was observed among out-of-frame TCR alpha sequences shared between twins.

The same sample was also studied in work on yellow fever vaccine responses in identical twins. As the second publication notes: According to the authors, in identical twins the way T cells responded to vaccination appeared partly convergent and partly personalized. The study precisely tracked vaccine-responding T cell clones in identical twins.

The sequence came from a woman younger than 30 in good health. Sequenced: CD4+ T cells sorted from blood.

The CDR3 is CSVVHQAGYYTEQFF. The DNA reads as follows: TGCAGCGTTGTTCACCAAGCGGGGTACTATACTGAGCAGTTCTTC. The rearrangement combines TRBV29-1 with TRBJ2-1; a stretch of 7 junction bases matches TRBD2. The CDR3 holds 15 amino acids from the cysteine to the phenylalanine. CDR3 DNA only is kept here, 45 bases in frame from base 1. V ends up 4 bases short and J 9 bases short, with an unmatched junction base count of 15. The germline V gene yields SQVTM for CDR1 and ANQGSEA for CDR2.